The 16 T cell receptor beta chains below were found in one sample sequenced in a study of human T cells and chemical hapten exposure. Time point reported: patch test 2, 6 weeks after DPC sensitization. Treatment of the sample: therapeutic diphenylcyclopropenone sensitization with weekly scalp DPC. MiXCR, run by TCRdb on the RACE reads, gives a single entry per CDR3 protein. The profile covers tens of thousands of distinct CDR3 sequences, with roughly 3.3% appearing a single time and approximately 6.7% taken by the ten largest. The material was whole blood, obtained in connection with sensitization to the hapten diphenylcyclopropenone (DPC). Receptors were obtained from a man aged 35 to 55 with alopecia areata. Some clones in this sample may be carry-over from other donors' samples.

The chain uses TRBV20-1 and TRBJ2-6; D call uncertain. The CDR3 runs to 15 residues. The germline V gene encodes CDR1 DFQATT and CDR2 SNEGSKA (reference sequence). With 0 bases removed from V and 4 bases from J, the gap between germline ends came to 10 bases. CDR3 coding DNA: TGCAGTGCTAGAGATCGGGCGAGCGGGGCCAACGTCCTGACTTTC. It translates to CSARDRASGANVLTF.

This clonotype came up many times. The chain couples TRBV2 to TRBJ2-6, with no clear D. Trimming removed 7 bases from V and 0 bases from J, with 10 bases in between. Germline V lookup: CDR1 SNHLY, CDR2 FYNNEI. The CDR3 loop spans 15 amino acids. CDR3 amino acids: CASTPRFSGANVLTF. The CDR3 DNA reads TGTGCCAGCACTCCCCGATTCTCTGGGGCCAACGTCCTGACTTTC.

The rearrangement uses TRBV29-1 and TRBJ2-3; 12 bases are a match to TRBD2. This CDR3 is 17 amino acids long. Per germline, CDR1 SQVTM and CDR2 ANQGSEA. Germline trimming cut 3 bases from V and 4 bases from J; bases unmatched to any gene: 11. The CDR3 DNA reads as TGCAGCGTTGAGGCGATGACTAGCGGGAGACGTCCAGATACGCAGTATTTT. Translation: CSVEAMTSGRRPDTQYF.

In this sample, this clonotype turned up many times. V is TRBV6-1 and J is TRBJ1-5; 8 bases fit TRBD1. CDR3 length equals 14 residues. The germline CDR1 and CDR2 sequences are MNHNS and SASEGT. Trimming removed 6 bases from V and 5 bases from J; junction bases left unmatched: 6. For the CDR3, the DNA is TGTGCCAGCAGCCCGACAGGGGACCATCAGCCCCAGCATTTT. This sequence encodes CASSPTGDHQPQHF.

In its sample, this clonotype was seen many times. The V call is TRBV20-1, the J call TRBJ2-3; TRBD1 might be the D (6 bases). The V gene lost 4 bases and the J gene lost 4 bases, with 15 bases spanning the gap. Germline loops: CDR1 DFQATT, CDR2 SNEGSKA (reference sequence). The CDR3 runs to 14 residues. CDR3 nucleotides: TGCAGTGCTATAGCGTCAGGGGTCCCAGATACGCAGTATTTT. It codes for CSAIASGVPDTQYF.

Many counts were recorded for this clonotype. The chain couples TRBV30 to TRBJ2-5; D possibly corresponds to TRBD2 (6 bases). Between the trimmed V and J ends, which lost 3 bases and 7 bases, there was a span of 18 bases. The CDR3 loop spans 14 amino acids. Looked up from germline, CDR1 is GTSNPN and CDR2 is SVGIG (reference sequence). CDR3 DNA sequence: TGTGCCTGGAGCGCCTTAGCGGCGGCGGGGACCCAGTACTTC. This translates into CAWSALAAAGTQYF.

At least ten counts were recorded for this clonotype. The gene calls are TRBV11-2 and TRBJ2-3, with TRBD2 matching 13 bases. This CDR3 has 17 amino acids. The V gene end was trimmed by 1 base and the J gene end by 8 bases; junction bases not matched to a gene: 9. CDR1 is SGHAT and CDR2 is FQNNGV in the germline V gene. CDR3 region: CASSLVPGLAGVGTQYF. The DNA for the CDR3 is TGTGCCAGCAGCTTAGTCCCCGGACTAGCGGGAGTTGGTACGCAGTATTTT.

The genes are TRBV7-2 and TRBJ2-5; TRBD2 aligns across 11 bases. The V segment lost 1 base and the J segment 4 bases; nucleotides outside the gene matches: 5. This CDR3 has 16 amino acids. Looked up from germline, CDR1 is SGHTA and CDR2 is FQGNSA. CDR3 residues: CASSLVDLAGGETQYF. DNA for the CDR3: TGTGCCAGCAGCTTAGTGGATCTAGCGGGAGGAGAGACCCAGTACTTC.

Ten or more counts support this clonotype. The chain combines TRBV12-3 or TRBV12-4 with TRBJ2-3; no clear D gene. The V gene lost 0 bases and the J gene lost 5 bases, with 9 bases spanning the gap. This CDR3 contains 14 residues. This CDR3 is CASSLAPRVDTQYF. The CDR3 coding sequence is TGTGCCAGCAGTTTAGCCCCAAGGGTAGATACGCAGTATTTT.

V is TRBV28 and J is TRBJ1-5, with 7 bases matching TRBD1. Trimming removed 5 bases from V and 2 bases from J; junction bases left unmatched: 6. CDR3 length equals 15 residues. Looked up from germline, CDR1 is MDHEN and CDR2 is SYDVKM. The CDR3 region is CASSPQTGRNQPQHF. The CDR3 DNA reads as TGTGCCAGCAGTCCCCAGACAGGGCGCAATCAGCCCCAGCATTTT.

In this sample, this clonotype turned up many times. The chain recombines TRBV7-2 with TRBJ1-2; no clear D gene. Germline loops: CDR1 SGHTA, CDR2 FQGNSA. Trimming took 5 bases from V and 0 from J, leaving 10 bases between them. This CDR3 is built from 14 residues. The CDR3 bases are TGTGCCAGCAGCCCGGACGGAGCTAACTATGGCTACACCTTC. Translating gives CASSPDGANYGYTF.

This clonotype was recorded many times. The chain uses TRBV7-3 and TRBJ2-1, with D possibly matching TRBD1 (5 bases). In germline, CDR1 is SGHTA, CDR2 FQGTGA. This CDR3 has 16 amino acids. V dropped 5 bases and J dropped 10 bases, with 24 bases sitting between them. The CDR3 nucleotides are TGTGCCAGCAGCCTTCAGGCTTCCCTACAAAAGGGGGAGCAGTTCTTC. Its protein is CASSLQASLQKGEQFF.

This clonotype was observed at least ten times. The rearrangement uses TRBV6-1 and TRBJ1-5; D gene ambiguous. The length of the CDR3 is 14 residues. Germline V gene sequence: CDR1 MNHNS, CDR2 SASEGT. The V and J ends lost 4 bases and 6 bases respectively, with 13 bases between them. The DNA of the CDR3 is TGTGCCAGCAGTGTCGAGGTGGGTGTTCAGCCCCAGCATTTT. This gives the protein CASSVEVGVQPQHF.

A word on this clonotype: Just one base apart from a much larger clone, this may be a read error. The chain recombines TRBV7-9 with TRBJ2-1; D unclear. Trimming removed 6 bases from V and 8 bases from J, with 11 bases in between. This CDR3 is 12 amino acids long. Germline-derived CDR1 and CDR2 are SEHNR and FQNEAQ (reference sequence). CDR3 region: CASRGLVDEQFF. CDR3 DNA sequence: TGTGCCAGCAGGGGCCTAGTCGATGAGCAGTTCTTC. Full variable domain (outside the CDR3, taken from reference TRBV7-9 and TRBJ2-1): DTGVSQNPRHKITKRGQNVTFRCDPISEHNRLYWYRQTLGQGPEFLTYFQNEAQLEKSRLLSDRFSAERPKGSFSTLEIQRTEQGDSAMYLCASRGLVDEQFFGPGTRLTVL.

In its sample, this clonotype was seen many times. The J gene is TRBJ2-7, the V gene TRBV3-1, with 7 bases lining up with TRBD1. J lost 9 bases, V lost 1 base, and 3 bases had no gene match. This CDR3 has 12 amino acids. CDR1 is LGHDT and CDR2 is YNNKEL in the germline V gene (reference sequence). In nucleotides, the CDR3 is TGTGCCAGCAGCCAAGTGAGGGGGCGGCAGTACTTC. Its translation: CASSQVRGRQYF.

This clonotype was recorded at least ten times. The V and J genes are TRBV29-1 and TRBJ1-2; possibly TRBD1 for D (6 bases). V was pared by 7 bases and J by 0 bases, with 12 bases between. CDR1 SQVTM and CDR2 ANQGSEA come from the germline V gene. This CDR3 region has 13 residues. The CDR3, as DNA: TGCAGCGGGATACAGGGTCCTAACTATGGCTACACCTTC. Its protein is CSGIQGPNYGYTF.